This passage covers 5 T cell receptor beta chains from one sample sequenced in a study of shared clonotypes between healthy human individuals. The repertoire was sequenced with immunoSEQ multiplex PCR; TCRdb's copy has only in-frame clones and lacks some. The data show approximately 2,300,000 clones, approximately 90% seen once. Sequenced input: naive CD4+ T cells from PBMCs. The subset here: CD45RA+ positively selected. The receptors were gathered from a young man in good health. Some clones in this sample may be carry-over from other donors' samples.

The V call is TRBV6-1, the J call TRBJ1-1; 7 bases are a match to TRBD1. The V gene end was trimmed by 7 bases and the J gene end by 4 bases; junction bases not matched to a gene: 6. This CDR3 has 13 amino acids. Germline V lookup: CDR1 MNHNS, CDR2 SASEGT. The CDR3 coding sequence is TGTGCCAGCAAACTACAGGGGCCCACTGAAGCTTTCTTT. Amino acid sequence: CASKLQGPTEAFF.

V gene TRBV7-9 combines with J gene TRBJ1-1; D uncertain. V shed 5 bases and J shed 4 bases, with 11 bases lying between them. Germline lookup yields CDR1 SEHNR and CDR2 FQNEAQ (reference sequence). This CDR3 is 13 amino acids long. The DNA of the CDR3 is TGTGCCAGCAGCCGCAGATTATCCACTGAAGCTTTCTTT. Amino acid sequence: CASSRRLSTEAFF.

CDR3 in DNA: TGTGCCAGCCGGACTCGGCAGGCCTCAGCCCAGCATTTT. Residues: CASRTRQASAQHF. This rearrangement joins TRBV28 to TRBJ1-5; D call uncertain. This CDR3 spans 13 amino acids. Trimming cost V 8 bases and J 11 bases, with 19 bases left between them. Germline V gene sequence: CDR1 MDHEN, CDR2 SYDVKM.

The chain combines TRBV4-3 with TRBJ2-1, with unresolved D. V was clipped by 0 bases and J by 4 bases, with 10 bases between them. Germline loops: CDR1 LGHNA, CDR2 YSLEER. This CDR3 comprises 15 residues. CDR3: CASSQDPRLYNEQFF. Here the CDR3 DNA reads TGCGCCAGCAGCCAAGATCCACGGCTTTACAATGAGCAGTTCTTC.

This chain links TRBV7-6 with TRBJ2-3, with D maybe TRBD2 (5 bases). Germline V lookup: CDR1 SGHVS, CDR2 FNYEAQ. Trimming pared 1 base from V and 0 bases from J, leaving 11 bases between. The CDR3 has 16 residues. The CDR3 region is CASSLVGGPSTDTQYF. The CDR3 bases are TGTGCCAGCAGCTTAGTGGGCGGGCCTAGCACAGATACGCAGTATTTT.